The next 3 T cell receptor beta chains were all read from a single sample in a study of T cell changes during pregnancy in multiple sclerosis. The protocol was immunoSEQ multiplex PCR, while the TCRdb copy is restricted to in-frame clones and leaves out a portion. This sample has around 57,000 clones; more than 75% occur once, and the top ten carry 1.3%. This sample comprised peripheral blood, obtained in the second trimester of pregnancy. The receptors derive from a female donor with multiple sclerosis, enrolled in a pregnancy study.

V usage is TRBV5-6 and J usage is TRBJ2-7; the D gene is possibly TRBD1 (5 bases). The V gene lost 6 bases and the J gene lost 2 bases, with 12 bases spanning the gap. Germline V gene lookup returns CDR1 SGHDT and CDR2 YYEEEE. CDR3 length equals 13 residues. The CDR3 DNA reads as TGTGCCAGCACCCTGACAGAGACCTACGAGCAGTACTTC. Its protein product is CASTLTETYEQYF.

Worth noting for this clone: This sample includes further DNA sequences coding for the same CDR3. The CDR3 DNA follows: TGTGCCTGGAGTGTGCGGGGAAATCAGCCCCAGCATTTT. Translation gives CAWSVRGNQPQHF. The chain joins TRBV30 to TRBJ1-5; no reliable D call. The germline V gene encodes CDR1 GTSNPN and CDR2 SVGIG (reference sequence). CDR3 length: 13 residues. Deletions cut 0 bases from V and 4 bases from J, with 7 bases between. Using reference TRBV30 and TRBJ1-5 for the parts outside the CDR3, the full variable domain is SQTIHQWPATLVQPVGSPLSLECTVEGTSNPNLYWYRQAAGRGLQLLFYSVGIGQISSEVPQNLSASRPQDRQFILSSKKLLLSDSGFYLCAWSVRGNQPQHFGDGTRLSIL.

This clone showed up just once. The chain joins TRBV10-2 to TRBJ2-1; D unclear. The CDR3 is made up of 15 amino acids. Germline loops: CDR1 WSHSY, CDR2 SAAADI. V was pared by 7 bases and J by 2 bases, with 15 bases between. The CDR3 bases are TGCGCCAGCACACCCCCGGCGGCGGCCTACAATGAGCAGTTCTTC. Translation: CASTPPAAAYNEQFF.